A single sample gave rise to the 13 T cell receptor beta chains below, sequenced in a study of cytomegalovirus exposure and HLA in healthy donors. The PCR had 60 Vbeta and 13 Jbeta primers. Measured with immunoSEQ multiplex PCR; TCRdb has only the in-frame clones, and not every one. This repertoire shows around 130,000 clones, 77% found once; its top ten account for 4.5% to 6%. The sequencing input was PBMCs. Source of these receptors: a man between 18 and 35 years old in good health and CMV-seropositive.

The chain links TRBV30 to TRBJ1-1; no clear D. Germline V gene sequence: CDR1 GTSNPN, CDR2 SVGIG (reference sequence). V gave up 0 bases and J gave up 1 base, with 3 bases separating them. The CDR3 has 12 residues. In DNA, the CDR3 is TGTGCCTGGAGTGTGGCGAACACTGAAGCTTTCTTT. This gives the protein CAWSVANTEAFF.

This chain's CDR3 is CASKTGPPGELFF. DNA of the CDR3: TGTGCCAGCAAGACAGGGCCCCCCGGGGAGCTGTTTTTT. The chain is built from TRBV2 and TRBJ2-2; 7 bases align to TRBD1. J lost 6 bases, V lost 7 bases, and 5 bases had no gene match. From germline, CDR1 is SNHLY and CDR2 FYNNEI. CDR3 length equals 13 residues.

DNA of the CDR3: TGCGCCAGCAGTGCTTACAGGGGGCCTTCCTACGAGCAGTACTTC. Its translation is CASSAYRGPSYEQYF. The chain has TRBV10-2 and TRBJ2-5; 9 bases agree with TRBD1. TRBJ2-7 matches the DNA end more closely, so the J call is doubtful. CDR1 WSHSY and CDR2 SAAADI come from the germline V gene. The CDR3 covers 15 residues.

The chain has TRBV4-1 and TRBJ1-5, with 11 bases lining up with TRBD1. With 3 bases clipped from V and 7 bases from J, the junction kept 2 bases outside the gene matches. Germline lookup yields CDR1 MGHRA and CDR2 YSYEKL. The CDR3 has 14 amino acids. CDR3 in DNA: TGCGCCAGCAGCCAGGGACAGGGGGGCCAGCCCCAGCATTTT. This encodes CASSQGQGGQPQHF.

The rearrangement joins TRBV11-2 to TRBJ2-7; 9 bases are shared with TRBD1. This CDR3 comprises 13 residues. The J segment lost 9 bases and the V segment lost 5 bases, leaving 8 bases of the junction unmatched. Germline V CDR1 and CDR2: SGHAT, FQNNGV. The CDR3 nucleotides read TGTGCCAGCAGCCCGGGACAGGGTTTTGGGCAGTACTTC. Protein sequence: CASSPGQGFGQYF.

This chain uses TRBV9 with TRBJ2-7; 10 nucleotides line up with TRBD1. Germline assignment: CDR1 SGDLS and CDR2 YYNGEE. The J segment lost 5 bases and the V segment lost 3 bases, leaving 8 bases of the junction unmatched. The CDR3 contains 15 residues. CDR3 in DNA: TGTGCCAGCAGCGACCGGGACAGGGGAAACGACGAGCAGTACTTC. Its translation is CASSDRDRGNDEQYF.

The V and J genes are TRBV25-1 and TRBJ2-7; 13 positions agree with TRBD2. V lost 3 bases and J lost 3; bases outside the gene matches: 8. This CDR3 has 17 residues. Germline V gene sequence: CDR1 MGHDK, CDR2 SYGVNS. CDR3 nucleotide sequence: TGTGCCAGCAGTGAGACTAGCGGGGGGCAAAAGGGCTACGAGCAGTACTTC. This encodes CASSETSGGQKGYEQYF.

This chain joins TRBV28 and TRBJ2-7, with 7 nucleotides matching TRBD2. This CDR3 contains 14 residues. Germline CDR1 reads MDHEN; CDR2 reads SYDVKM. V shed 6 bases and J 2 bases; nucleotides not matched to a gene: 7. CDR3 nucleotide sequence: TGTGCCAGCAGGCTCGGGGGGTCGCCCTACGAGCAGTACTTC. Protein sequence: CASRLGGSPYEQYF.

This rearrangement joins TRBV6-1 to TRBJ2-1; no clear D gene. The length of the CDR3 is 12 residues. V lost 5 bases, J lost 2 bases, and 4 bases lay in between. Germline assignment: CDR1 MNHNS and CDR2 SASEGT. CDR3: CASSIAYNEQFF. The CDR3 nucleotides are TGTGCCAGCAGTATCGCCTACAATGAGCAGTTCTTC.

This clone was observed once. The rearrangement uses TRBV6-1 and TRBJ2-7; 7 bases are a match to TRBD1. Trimming cost V 4 bases and J 4 bases; bases outside gene matches: 10. This CDR3 is built from 15 residues. Germline CDR1 is MNHNS and CDR2 is SASEGT. The CDR3 is CASSGMGQPLYEQYF. The DNA for the CDR3 is TGTGCCAGCAGTGGTATGGGACAGCCTCTTTACGAGCAGTACTTC.

There are a few counts of this clone. The gene calls are TRBV6-6 and TRBJ2-2; tentatively, D is TRBD2 (6 bases). Germline assignment: CDR1 MNHNY and CDR2 SVGAGI (reference sequence). Trimming cost V 2 bases and J 4 bases, with 11 bases left between them. The CDR3 contains 15 residues. CDR3: CASSYQAAGTGELFF. The CDR3, as DNA: TGTGCCAGCAGTTACCAGGCAGCGGGCACCGGGGAGCTGTTTTTT.

This sequence joins TRBV7-9 and TRBJ1-6, with D unclear. CDR1 is SEHNR and CDR2 is FQNEAQ in the germline V gene (reference sequence). The CDR3 consists of 12 residues. The V and J ends lost 1 base and 10 bases respectively, with 5 bases between them. The CDR3: CASSLDISPLHF. The CDR3 nucleotides are TGTGCCAGCAGCTTAGACATATCACCCCTCCACTTT.

This clone was recorded once. The chain has TRBV27 and TRBJ1-1; D is perhaps TRBD1 (5 bases). Trimming removed 5 bases at V and 3 bases at J, with 13 bases between. Germline V CDR1 and CDR2: MNHEY, SMNVEV (reference sequence). This CDR3 has 14 residues. The CDR3 DNA is TGTGCCAGCAGTCTGGGGGGATGGGACACTGAAGCTTTCTTT. This encodes CASSLGGWDTEAFF.